These 26 T cell receptor beta chains were all obtained from the same sample, sequenced in a study of response to subunit inactivated influenza vaccine. TCRdb itself ran the RT-PCR reads through MiXCR, one entry per CDR3 protein. This sample has about 700,000 distinct CDR3 sequences, with approximately 15% found just once. The specimen comprised PBMCs from blood, sampled 14 to 15 days before vaccination. The receptors shown here come from a man aged 50-59 years who received an inactivated influenza vaccine.

The rearrangement links TRBV20-1 to TRBJ2-1; TRBD2 aligns across 10 bases. V lost 1 base and J lost 0; bases outside the gene matches: 3. CDR3 length: 16 residues. Per germline, CDR1 DFQATT and CDR2 SNEGSKA (reference sequence). CDR3 sequence (DNA): TGCAGTGCTAGAGCTCTAGCGGGAGTCTCCTACAATGAGCAGTTCTTC. This codes for CSARALAGVSYNEQFF.

This clonotype was recorded at least ten times. The V and J genes are TRBV2 and TRBJ2-7; D unresolved. The CDR3 runs to 12 residues. V lost 8 bases to trimming and J lost 3 bases, with 11 bases between them. Germline V gives CDR1 SNHLY, CDR2 FYNNEI. In nucleotides, the CDR3 is TGTGCCAGCGGGCCTCTAATCTACGAGCAGTACTTC. Translated, it gives CASGPLIYEQYF.

The gene calls are TRBV5-1 and TRBJ2-1; no firm D call. The V end was cut by 5 bases, the J end by 2 bases, with 8 bases between. There are 13 residues in the CDR3. CDR1 SGHRS and CDR2 YFSETQ come from the germline V gene. The CDR3 here is CASRVDTYNEQFF. CDR3 in DNA: TGCGCCAGCAGGGTGGATACCTACAATGAGCAGTTCTTC.

V is TRBV5-1 and J is TRBJ1-4; D gene unclear. V shed 0 bases and J shed 8 bases, with 11 bases lying between them. Germline CDR1 and CDR2: SGHRS and YFSETQ. The CDR3 runs to 14 residues. The CDR3 coding sequence is TGCGCCAGCAGCTTGGAGGGATTTTCCGAAAAACTGTTTTTT. Encoded protein: CASSLEGFSEKLFF.

The CDR3 loop is CASTGDYEQYF. CDR3 nucleotides: TGTGCCAGCACAGGGGACTACGAGCAGTACTTC. This chain links TRBV7-9 with TRBJ2-7; TRBD1 is a possible D gene (6 bases). The CDR3 spans 11 residues. Germline assignment: CDR1 SEHNR and CDR2 FQNEAQ (reference sequence). Trimming took off 7 bases at V and 3 bases at J, with 7 bases between the two ends.

In its sample, this clonotype was seen a few times. The chain is built from TRBV7-6 and TRBJ2-7, with 11 nucleotides matching TRBD2. Per the germline V gene, CDR1 is SGHVS and CDR2 is FNYEAQ. Unmatched junction bases numbered 9, after V lost 1 base and J lost 4 bases. CDR3 length: 17 residues. DNA of the CDR3: TGTGCCAGCAGCTTAGGAAATAGATTAGCGGGAGGGTACGAGCAGTACTTC. Protein product: CASSLGNRLAGGYEQYF.

The rearrangement joins TRBV4-2 to TRBJ2-7; no firm D call. The germline V gene encodes CDR1 LGHNA and CDR2 YNFKEQ. Trimming left V 0 bases short and J 2 bases short, with 5 bases between. The CDR3 runs 13 residues. The CDR3 region is CASSQDFAYEQYF. CDR3 DNA sequence: TGTGCCAGCAGCCAAGATTTCGCCTACGAGCAGTACTTC.

V gene TRBV15 combines with J gene TRBJ1-6; tentatively, D is TRBD1 (5 bases). Germline V gives CDR1 LNHNV, CDR2 YYDKDF (reference sequence). The CDR3 is made up of 15 amino acids. V lost 0 bases and J lost 7, with 10 bases in between. CDR3 nucleotide sequence: TGTGCCACCAGCAGAGATGGGGGTAAAAATTCACCCCTCCACTTT. Translated: CATSRDGGKNSPLHF.

This clonotype was picked up many times. This chain uses TRBV7-9 with TRBJ2-1; D unresolved. Germline V lookup: CDR1 SEHNR, CDR2 FQNEAQ (reference sequence). The CDR3 length is 15 residues. Trimming took off 5 bases at V and 4 bases at J, with 15 bases between the two ends. Here the CDR3 DNA reads TGTGCCAGCAGCCCTATCAGACTTAGATACAATGAGCAGTTCTTC. This translates into CASSPIRLRYNEQFF.

The chain joins TRBV18 to TRBJ2-1, with 7 nucleotides matching TRBD2. Trimming cost V 0 bases and J 5 bases; bases outside gene matches: 1. The CDR3 is made up of 14 amino acids. Germline CDR1 and CDR2: KGHSH and LQKENI. The CDR3 is CASSPPLADNEQFF. The CDR3 nucleotides are TGTGCCAGCTCACCACCGCTAGCGGACAATGAGCAGTTCTTC.

The rearrangement joins TRBV20-1 to TRBJ1-6; perhaps TRBD1 as D (5 bases). CDR1 is DFQATT and CDR2 is SNEGSKA in the germline V gene (reference sequence). The CDR3 extends over 12 amino acids. V was trimmed by 5 bases and J by 8 bases, leaving 10 bases between them. CDR3 bases: TGCAGTGCTGGTCAGGGCGATTCACCCCTCCACTTT. It codes for CSAGQGDSPLHF.

This clonotype was observed a few times. The chain has TRBV28 and TRBJ2-1; TRBD2 agrees at 8 bases. This CDR3 region has 13 residues. The germline gives CDR1 MDHEN, CDR2 SYDVKM. V was pared by 6 bases and J by 9 bases, with 7 bases of the junction left unmatched. The CDR3 sequence: CASRPGLEVEQFF. CDR3 nucleotide sequence: TGTGCCAGCAGGCCGGGACTAGAGGTTGAGCAGTTCTTC.

CDR3 sequence: CASSQEWGERGNQPQHF. The CDR3 coding sequence is TGTGCCAGCAGCCAAGAATGGGGGGAGAGGGGCAATCAGCCCCAGCATTTT. This chain links TRBV4-2 with TRBJ1-5, with D possibly being TRBD1 (5 bases). V lost 0 bases and J 2 bases, leaving 14 bases between the germline ends. Germline V CDR1 and CDR2: LGHNA, YNFKEQ. CDR3 length equals 17 residues.

This clonotype was seen more than once but under ten times. The chain uses TRBV19 and TRBJ1-5; 7 bases fit TRBD1. Germline trimming cut 4 bases from V and 2 bases from J; bases unmatched to any gene: 8. The CDR3 runs to 16 residues. Germline V lookup: CDR1 LNHDA, CDR2 SQIVND (reference sequence). In nucleotides, the CDR3 is TGTGCCAGTAGTAGAAAACAGGGGATGGGCAATCAGCCCCAGCATTTT. Its translation is CASSRKQGMGNQPQHF.

The V call is TRBV27, the J call TRBJ2-2, with 8 bases lining up with TRBD2. The CDR3 contains 15 residues. Germline values: CDR1 MNHEY, CDR2 SMNVEV (reference sequence). V lost 5 bases to trimming and J lost 7 bases; unmatched junction nucleotides: 9. For the CDR3, the DNA is TGTGCCAGCAGTCAGGGACTAGGCACGGTCGGGGAGCTGTTTTTT. Protein sequence: CASSQGLGTVGELFF.

This clonotype was counted only a few times. This CDR3 is CASGNRGSGIDTQYF. Written as DNA, the CDR3 is TGTGCCAGCGGAAACAGGGGATCGGGGATAGATACGCAGTATTTT. The chain recombines TRBV28 with TRBJ2-3; TRBD1 matches at 7 bases. Trimming took 8 bases from V and 5 from J; bases not matched to a gene: 13. Germline loops: CDR1 MDHEN, CDR2 SYDVKM. The CDR3 totals 15 residues. Filled out from reference TRBV28 and TRBJ2-3, the complete variable domain reads DVKVTQSSRYLVKRTGEKVFLECVQDMDHENMFWYRQDPGLGLRLIYFSYDVKMKEKGDIPEGYSVSREKKERFSLILESASTNQTSMYLCASGNRGSGIDTQYFGPGTRLTVL.

The chain uses TRBV21-1 and TRBJ2-3; the table names TRBD1, a call not compared with the DNA. TRBV21-1 is noted as a pseudogene. The CDR3 is 14 amino acids. The CDR3 protein is CASKTGGVTDTQYF. CDR3 coding DNA: TGTGCCAGCAAAACAGGGGGCGTCACAGATACGCAGTATTTT.

There are a few counts of this clonotype. The V gene is TRBV18, the J gene TRBJ1-1; TRBD1 is a possible D gene (5 bases). V shed 5 bases and J shed 8 bases, with 9 bases lying between them. The CDR3 is 11 amino acids. Germline values: CDR1 KGHSH, CDR2 LQKENI. DNA for the CDR3: TGTGCCAGCTCAAGGACACACGAAGCTTTCTTT. As protein: CASSRTHEAFF.

This clonotype appeared a few times. This sequence joins TRBV6-2 or TRBV6-3 and TRBJ1-6, with no clear D. This CDR3 comprises 12 residues. Trimming stripped 6 bases from V and 8 bases from J, with 8 bases between. Germline lookup yields CDR1 MNHEY and CDR2 SVGEGT. CDR3 loop: CASRAGDSPLHF. The CDR3 nucleotides read TGTGCCAGCAGGGCCGGAGATTCACCCCTCCACTTT.

The chain joins TRBV7-2 to TRBJ2-5; the D gene is possibly TRBD2 (5 bases). The CDR3 length is 12 residues. Germline CDR1 is SGHTA and CDR2 is FQGNSA. Trimming took 2 bases from V and 6 from J, leaving 7 bases between them. The CDR3 nucleotides read TGTGCCAGCAGCTTACGGGATCAGACCCAGTACTTC. Translated, it gives CASSLRDQTQYF.

This clonotype was seen only a few times. This chain connects TRBV11-2 to TRBJ2-1; TRBD2 matches 9 bases. Germline V gene lookup returns CDR1 SGHAT and CDR2 FQNNGV. The CDR3 covers 16 residues. Unmatched junction bases numbered 12, after V lost 6 bases and J lost 6 bases. The CDR3: CASRTYGRGGPNEQFF. The CDR3 nucleotides are TGTGCCAGCAGGACTTACGGGCGGGGGGGGCCCAATGAGCAGTTCTTC. Using reference TRBV11-2 and TRBJ2-1 for the parts outside the CDR3, the full variable domain is EAGVAQSPRYKIIEKRQSVAFWCNPISGHATLYWYQQILGQGPKLLIQFQNNGVVDDSQLPKDRFSAERLKGVDSTLKIQPAKLEDSAVYLCASRTYGRGGPNEQFFGPGTRLTVL.

This clonotype occurred a few times. V gene TRBV12-3 or TRBV12-4 combines with J gene TRBJ1-1; 9 nucleotides align to TRBD1. V dropped 3 bases and J dropped 1; count of bases not matched to a gene: 3. This CDR3 spans 15 amino acids. The CDR3 loop is CASSFGTGKNTEAFF. CDR3 coding DNA: TGTGCCAGCAGTTTCGGGACAGGGAAGAACACTGAAGCTTTCTTT.

In its sample, this clonotype was seen a few times. The CDR3, as DNA: TGTGCCAGCAGCTTAGCCGGGACTTTGAGGGGTAATTCACCCCTCCACTTT. This sequence encodes CASSLAGTLRGNSPLHF. The chain employs TRBV7-2 and TRBJ1-6; maybe TRBD1 (5 bases). Germline V gene lookup returns CDR1 SGHTA and CDR2 FQGNSA. The ends were cut back, 0 bases at V and 6 bases at J, with 15 bases in the middle. The CDR3 runs to 17 residues. The full variable domain, in which reference TRBV7-2 and TRBJ1-6 provide the parts outside the CDR3, is GAGVSQSPSNKVTEKGKDVELRCDPISGHTALYWYRQSLGQGLEFLIYFQGNSAPDKSGLPSDRFSAERTGGSVSTLTIQRTQQEDSAVYLCASSLAGTLRGNSPLHFGNGTRLTVT.

The chain links TRBV18 to TRBJ2-2; 7 bases map to TRBD1. Germline V CDR1 and CDR2: KGHSH, LQKENI. The ends lost 2 bases at V and 4 bases at J; junction bases unmatched: 7. The CDR3 has 16 residues. CDR3 region: CASSPRQGETTGELFF. CDR3 bases: TGTGCCAGCTCACCAAGACAGGGCGAGACCACCGGGGAGCTGTTTTTT.

This chain uses TRBV5-1 with TRBJ2-2; D is uncertain. Trimming removed 3 bases at V and 7 bases at J, with 10 bases between. Per the germline V gene, CDR1 is SGHRS and CDR2 is YFSETQ. The CDR3 sequence is 13 residues long. Written as DNA, the CDR3 is TGCGCCAGCAGCTGGATGAGTGGCGGGGAGCTGTTTTTT. It codes for CASSWMSGGELFF.

This chain uses TRBV15 with TRBJ2-7, with D maybe TRBD1 (6 bases). The V end was cut by 0 bases, the J end by 3 bases, with 15 bases between. The CDR3 runs to 16 residues. From germline, CDR1 is LNHNV and CDR2 YYDKDF (reference sequence). CDR3 DNA sequence: TGTGCCACCAGCAGAGATCGGACAGAGCGAGGCTACGAGCAGTACTTC. Encoded protein: CATSRDRTERGYEQYF.